A single sample is the source of the 19 T cell receptor beta chains below, sequenced in a study of CD8 T cells in Susac syndrome. Reverse transcription of about 0.45 to 1 ug RNA used random hexamers. MiXCR, applied by TCRdb to the immunoSEQ multiplex PCR reads, yields one record per CDR3 protein. This sample has some 300,000 distinct CDR3 sequences, with roughly 90% found just once. The sample taken for sequencing was CD8+ T cells from PBMCs. The source of these receptors is a human donor with multiple sclerosis.

V and J are TRBV30 and TRBJ1-5, with D perhaps matching TRBD1 (5 bases). Germline CDR1 GTSNPN, CDR2 SVGIG (reference sequence). CDR3 length equals 15 residues. Trimming removed 3 bases at V and 5 bases at J, with 17 bases between. CDR3 region: CAWSPDSSGHQPQHF. CDR3 nucleotides: TGTGCCTGGAGCCCCGACAGTTCCGGTCATCAGCCCCAGCATTTT.

The V call is TRBV20-1, the J call TRBJ2-1; D gene unclear. Germline V gene data show CDR1 as DFQATT and CDR2 as SNEGSKA (reference sequence). There are 14 residues in the CDR3. The V end lost 5 bases, the J end lost 2 bases, and 13 bases lay between the germline ends. The CDR3 sequence is CSARPGTAYNEQFF. Written as DNA, the CDR3 is TGCAGTGCTCGACCCGGCACCGCCTACAATGAGCAGTTCTTC.

The gene calls are TRBV27 and TRBJ2-7; 8 nucleotides match TRBD1. This CDR3 is built from 13 residues. Germline-derived CDR1 and CDR2 are MNHEY and SMNVEV (reference sequence). The ends lost 4 bases at V and 5 bases at J; junction bases unmatched: 4. The chain's CDR3 is CASSSAGGNEQYF. The DNA of the CDR3 is TGTGCCAGCAGTTCCGCAGGGGGCAACGAGCAGTACTTC.

Written as DNA, the CDR3 is TGTGCCAGCAGCCAAACAGGTGATGAAGCTTTCTTT. Amino acid sequence: CASSQTGDEAFF. This sequence joins TRBV27 and TRBJ1-1, with D maybe TRBD1 (5 bases). The CDR3 sequence is 12 residues long. Trimming shortened V by 6 bases and J by 7 bases, and 12 bases separated the two germline ends. The germline V gene encodes CDR1 MNHEY and CDR2 SMNVEV (reference sequence).

This chain links TRBV5-4 with TRBJ1-1; D perhaps matches TRBD1 (6 bases). The V gene lost 4 bases and the J gene lost 5 bases, with 15 bases spanning the gap. This CDR3 is built from 14 residues. CDR1 is SGHNT and CDR2 is YYREEE in the germline V gene (reference sequence). CDR3 bases: TGTGCCAGCAGCAGGGGGTCACTTCGGACTGAAGCTTTCTTT. This translates into CASSRGSLRTEAFF. Variable domain in full (rest from reference TRBV5-4 and TRBJ1-1): ETGVTQSPTHLIKTRGQQVTLRCSSQSGHNTVSWYQQALGQGPQFIFQYYREEENGRGNFPPRFSGLQFPNYSSELNVNALELDDSALYLCASSRGSLRTEAFFGQGTRLTVV.

This chain links TRBV6-2 or TRBV6-3 with TRBJ1-5; no definite D call. There are 15 residues in the CDR3. V shed 4 bases and J shed 0 bases, with 10 bases lying between them. Per germline, CDR1 MNHEY and CDR2 SVGEGT. The CDR3 reads CASSFADYSNQPQHF. In nucleotides, the CDR3 is TGTGCCAGCAGTTTTGCTGATTATAGCAATCAGCCCCAGCATTTT.

The chain carries TRBV7-9 and TRBJ1-2, with 8 bases matching TRBD1. Germline V gene lookup returns CDR1 SEHNR and CDR2 FQNEAQ (reference sequence). The CDR3 sequence is 15 residues long. J was trimmed by 1 base and V by 5 bases; bases with no gene match: 6. The CDR3 is CASSRAGQGNYGYTF. CDR3 nucleotides: TGTGCCAGCAGCAGAGCAGGACAGGGTAACTATGGCTACACCTTC.

The chain couples TRBV6-2 or TRBV6-3 to TRBJ2-2, with 12 positions matching TRBD1. The CDR3 runs to 16 residues. Germline V CDR1 and CDR2: MNHEY, SVGEGT. Trimming removed 8 bases from V and 0 bases from J; junction bases left unmatched: 4. The CDR3 loop is CASYGTGGANTGELFF. For the CDR3, the DNA is TGTGCCAGCTATGGGACAGGGGGCGCGAACACCGGGGAGCTGTTTTTT.

The chain is built from TRBV6-1 and TRBJ1-1; 7 bases match TRBD1. Germline CDR1 MNHNS, CDR2 SASEGT. The CDR3 is made up of 17 amino acids. Trimming cost V 2 bases and J 0 bases; bases outside gene matches: 9. Written as DNA, the CDR3 is TGTGCCAGCAGTGAAAAGTCCGGGACAGTATTGAACACTGAAGCTTTCTTT. It yields the protein CASSEKSGTVLNTEAFF.

The chain joins TRBV15 to TRBJ2-7; D perhaps matches TRBD2 (5 bases). Germline V lookup: CDR1 LNHNV, CDR2 YYDKDF (reference sequence). The CDR3 sequence is 13 residues long. Trimming removed 8 bases from V and 0 bases from J, with 11 bases in between. The CDR3 coding sequence is TGTGCCACCCGGAGCGGCAGCTCCTACGAGCAGTACTTC. It is translated as CATRSGSSYEQYF.

V usage is TRBV27 and J usage is TRBJ1-5; D is perhaps TRBD1 (6 bases). Trimming took off 7 bases at V and 5 bases at J, with 15 bases between the two ends. CDR1 and CDR2 from the germline V gene are MNHEY and SMNVEV (reference sequence). CDR3 length equals 14 residues. The CDR3 region is CASKRGGSDQPQHF. For the CDR3, the DNA is TGTGCCAGCAAGCGGGGGGGCTCAGATCAGCCCCAGCATTTT.

The rearrangement joins TRBV10-2 to TRBJ2-1, with a weak D call TRBD2 (5 bases). In germline, CDR1 is WSHSY, CDR2 SAAADI. The CDR3 has 13 residues. The germline V and J ends were trimmed by 2 bases and 5 bases, with 7 bases remaining between them. CDR3 sequence: CASSEDYHNEQFF. DNA of the CDR3: TGCGCCAGCAGTGAGGACTACCACAATGAGCAGTTCTTC.

The CDR3 region is CASSSPGLAGALTGELFF. The CDR3 bases are TGTGCCAGCAGCTCTCCTGGACTAGCGGGGGCCCTCACCGGGGAGCTGTTTTTT. V is TRBV7-2 and J is TRBJ2-2; TRBD2 agrees at 13 bases. Germline CDR1 reads SGHTA; CDR2 reads FQGNSA. This CDR3 is built from 18 residues. With V trimmed by 4 bases and J by 4 bases, 9 bases remained unmatched.

V gene TRBV12-3 or TRBV12-4 combines with J gene TRBJ2-7, with 10 nucleotides matching TRBD2. J was trimmed by 6 bases and V by 5 bases; bases with no gene match: 7. This CDR3 spans 14 amino acids. CDR3 nucleotides: TGTGCCAGCAGTCCCCTAGCGGGAGTCGGCGAGCAGTACTTC. Its protein is CASSPLAGVGEQYF.

The rearrangement links TRBV28 to TRBJ2-1, with 8 bases identical to TRBD1. Trimming removed 5 bases from V and 8 bases from J; junction bases left unmatched: 8. This CDR3 comprises 14 residues. Germline V CDR1 and CDR2: MDHEN, SYDVKM. CDR3 in DNA: TGTGCCAGCAGTGCCCACAGGGGGTGGGATGAGCAGTTCTTC. Protein: CASSAHRGWDEQFF.

The V gene is TRBV10-3, the J gene TRBJ2-7, with D possibly being TRBD1 or TRBD2 (5 bases each). V lost 0 bases to trimming and J lost 4 bases, with 19 bases between them. The CDR3 covers 17 residues. Germline-derived CDR1 and CDR2 are ENHRY and SYGVKD. DNA of the CDR3: TGTGCCATCAGTGAGTCCGGGGCGGCAGACCATCATTACGAGCAGTACTTC. The encoded protein is CAISESGAADHHYEQYF.

The chain recombines TRBV3-1 with TRBJ1-5, with no clear D. V dropped 0 bases and J dropped 4 bases, with 7 bases sitting between them. This CDR3 is 14 amino acids long. Germline V CDR1 and CDR2: LGHDT, YNNKEL (reference sequence). This CDR3 is CASSQDKENQPQHF. The CDR3, as DNA: TGTGCCAGCAGCCAAGACAAAGAAAATCAGCCCCAGCATTTT.

The chain links TRBV9 to TRBJ2-2; 9 bases are shared with TRBD1. The V segment lost 4 bases and the J segment 8 bases; nucleotides outside the gene matches: 9. The CDR3 length is 15 residues. The V gene's germline CDR1 is SGDLS and CDR2 YYNGEE. CDR3: CASSSRTGARGELFF. In DNA, the CDR3 is TGTGCCAGCAGCTCACGGACAGGGGCAAGAGGGGAGCTGTTTTTT.

The chain links TRBV11-1 to TRBJ2-1; TRBD2 matches at 9 bases. The V gene end was trimmed by 1 base and the J gene end by 0 bases; junction bases not matched to a gene: 13. Germline values: CDR1 SGHAT, CDR2 FQDESV (reference sequence). This CDR3 is 20 amino acids long. Here the CDR3 DNA reads TGTGCCAGCAGCTTAGGTCTAGCGGGAAGTTTGGGGAGCTCCTACAATGAGCAGTTCTTC. Translated: CASSLGLAGSLGSSYNEQFF. Full variable domain (rest looked up from reference TRBV11-1 and TRBJ2-1): EAEVAQSPRYKITEKSQAVAFWCDPISGHATLYWYRQILGQGPELLVQFQDESVVDDSQLPKDRFSAERLKGVDSTLKIQPAELGDSAMYLCASSLGLAGSLGSSYNEQFFGPGTRLTVL.